The 18 T cell receptor beta chains listed next were all sequenced from one sample in a study of blood T cells in healthy people across ages. For the second PCR, which ran for 7 to 11 cycles, a sample-barcoded 5' primer and a J-beta primer mix were used. TCRdb re-called the 5' RACE reads with MiXCR, one entry per CDR3 protein. The sample has around 780,000 distinct CDR3 sequences; roughly three fifths are singletons. The material sequenced was blood. The receptors were gathered from a man aged 35 to 55 in good health.

The genes are TRBV3-1 and TRBJ2-1; maybe TRBD2 (5 bases). Germline CDR1 and CDR2: LGHDT and YNNKEL (reference sequence). With 0 bases removed from V and 15 bases from J, the gap between germline ends came to 15 bases. The CDR3 length is 13 residues. CDR3 DNA sequence: TGTGCCAGCAGCCAAGATCTGGGGAGCGAACGGTTCTTC. Encoded protein: CASSQDLGSERFF.

The V gene is TRBV6-6, the J gene TRBJ2-6, with D possibly matching TRBD2 (5 bases). CDR3 size: 15 residues. CDR1 MNHNY and CDR2 SVGAGI come from the germline V gene (reference sequence). The V gene lost 6 bases and the J gene lost 1 base, with 10 bases spanning the gap. CDR3 sequence: CASSPWTSGANVLTF. As DNA, the CDR3 is TGTGCCAGCAGCCCGTGGACTTCTGGGGCCAACGTCCTGACTTTC.

This chain connects TRBV5-1 to TRBJ2-3; D is possibly TRBD1 (6 bases). Germline assignment: CDR1 SGHRS and CDR2 YFSETQ. This CDR3 region has 17 residues. V gave up 1 base and J gave up 0 bases, with 15 bases separating them. DNA for the CDR3: TGCGCCAGCAGCTTGAATGGGGACACTTCTAGCACAGATACGCAGTATTTT. As protein: CASSLNGDTSSTDTQYF.

The rearrangement links TRBV9 to TRBJ2-6, with D perhaps TRBD2 (5 bases). The CDR3 is 15 amino acids. Trimming shortened V by 3 bases and J by 7 bases, and 14 bases separated the two germline ends. The germline CDR1 and CDR2 sequences are SGDLS and YYNGEE. The DNA for the CDR3 is TGTGCCAGCAGCGAGAGGGCCAGAGACGCCAACGTCCTGACTTTC. Translated: CASSERARDANVLTF.

This clonotype has a single count. In DNA form, the CDR3 reads TGTGCCAGCAGTTTCTGGCCCCCGGGACTAGCGGGAGACTACTACGAGCAGTACTTC. Amino acids: CASSFWPPGLAGDYYEQYF. The chain carries TRBV27 and TRBJ2-7, with TRBD2 identical over 14 bases. Germline V gives CDR1 MNHEY, CDR2 SMNVEV (reference sequence). The CDR3 totals 19 residues. The V and J ends lost 3 bases and 3 bases, in that order; junction bases with no gene match: 13.

The table lists this clonotype with a few counts. This sequence joins TRBV4-2 and TRBJ2-1; D may be TRBD2 (6 bases). The V end lost 11 bases, the J end lost 6 bases, and 14 bases lay between the germline ends. Germline V gene lookup returns CDR1 LGHNA and CDR2 YNFKEQ. This CDR3 contains 12 residues. The CDR3 loop is CAASRGGNEQFF. The CDR3 nucleotides read TGTGCCGCGTCCCGGGGAGGCAATGAGCAGTTCTTC.

This chain joins TRBV20-1 and TRBJ2-1; 11 nucleotides agree with TRBD1. The CDR3 runs 16 residues. The J segment lost 0 bases and the V segment lost 4 bases, leaving 5 bases of the junction unmatched. In germline, CDR1 is DFQATT, CDR2 SNEGSKA (reference sequence). CDR3 bases: TGCAGTGCTATGTCGGGACAGGGGGACTCCTACAATGAGCAGTTCTTC. This codes for CSAMSGQGDSYNEQFF.

This chain joins TRBV4-2 and TRBJ1-2; D not resolved. The germline V gene has CDR1 LGHNA and CDR2 YNFKEQ. Trimming took off 0 bases at V and 8 bases at J, with 10 bases between the two ends. The CDR3 covers 13 residues. CDR3: CASSQDRGSGYTF. The CDR3 region has the DNA TGTGCCAGCAGCCAAGATCGAGGGAGCGGCTACACCTTC.

This clonotype was counted many times. The V and J genes are TRBV5-6 and TRBJ2-3, with D perhaps TRBD2 (5 bases). CDR3 length: 16 residues. Germline values: CDR1 SGHDT, CDR2 YYEEEE. Trimming left V 1 base short and J 2 bases short, with 14 bases between. CDR3 protein: CASSLTAERNTDTQYF. The CDR3 DNA is TGTGCCAGCAGCTTGACAGCGGAACGTAACACAGATACGCAGTATTTT.

The chain links TRBV12-3 or TRBV12-4 to TRBJ2-7; weak D call: TRBD2 (6 bases). The CDR3 spans 11 residues. V lost 5 bases and J 5 bases, leaving 7 bases between the germline ends. The CDR3 loop is CASSGGDEQYF. As DNA, the CDR3 is TGTGCCAGCAGTGGCGGGGACGAGCAGTACTTC.

The chain combines TRBV6-1 with TRBJ2-3; no clear D gene. Germline loops: CDR1 MNHNS, CDR2 SASEGT. The CDR3 totals 17 residues. V lost 5 bases and J lost 6, with 24 bases in between. The CDR3 here is CASSLKPEARERDTQYF. The CDR3, as DNA: TGTGCCAGCAGTCTTAAACCTGAGGCAAGGGAAAGGGATACGCAGTATTTT.

This chain uses TRBV11-2 with TRBJ2-2; D unresolved. Germline V lookup: CDR1 SGHAT, CDR2 FQNNGV. The CDR3 totals 13 residues. Trimming removed 2 bases at V and 7 bases at J, with 8 bases between. Written as DNA, the CDR3 is TGTGCCAGCAGCTTAATTTGGGTCGGGGAGCTGTTTTTT. Encoded protein: CASSLIWVGELFF.

The chain joins TRBV24-1 to TRBJ2-1; D is perhaps TRBD2 (6 bases). From germline, CDR1 is KGHDR and CDR2 SFDVKD. CDR3 size: 19 residues. V was pared by 2 bases and J by 1 base, with 20 bases between. The CDR3 sequence: CATSDSTQEGPRSYNEQFF. CDR3 bases: TGTGCCACCAGTGATTCAACCCAGGAGGGGCCCAGGTCCTACAATGAGCAGTTCTTC.

V usage is TRBV3-1 and J usage is TRBJ2-4, with D perhaps matching TRBD2 (5 bases). The DNA end is a closer match to TRBJ2-7, so the J assignment may be wrong. The CDR3 is 16 amino acids. Germline-derived CDR1 and CDR2 are LGHDT and YNNKEL (reference sequence). CDR3: CASSQAPRVTTYEQYF. CDR3 DNA sequence: TGTGCCAGCAGCCAAGCTCCGCGGGTCACCACCTACGAGCAGTACTTC.

This clonotype was observed a handful of times. V and J are TRBV4-1 and TRBJ1-3; D not certain. Trimming removed 0 bases at V and 4 bases at J, with 22 bases between. This CDR3 has 19 residues. Germline CDR1 and CDR2: MGHRA and YSYEKL. CDR3 nucleotides: TGCGCCAGCAGCCAAGATACGGCAGCGAGGCCGCCTATGGGAAACACCATATATTTT. This encodes CASSQDTAARPPMGNTIYF.

The chain combines TRBV9 with TRBJ2-7; maybe TRBD1 (6 bases). Germline assignment: CDR1 SGDLS and CDR2 YYNGEE. CDR3 size: 14 residues. Deletions cut 5 bases from V and 4 bases from J, with 16 bases between. The CDR3 spells CASSKKLQGYEQYF. The CDR3 nucleotides are TGTGCCAGCAGTAAGAAACTTCAGGGGTACGAGCAGTACTTC.

The rearrangement links TRBV28 to TRBJ2-3; perhaps TRBD2 as D (5 bases). CDR1 MDHEN and CDR2 SYDVKM come from the germline V gene. The V gene lost 3 bases and the J gene lost 2 bases, with 18 bases spanning the gap. This CDR3 region has 17 residues. CDR3 residues: CASSFPVREPTTDTQYF. The CDR3 region has the DNA TGTGCCAGCAGTTTTCCCGTACGGGAACCTACCACAGATACGCAGTATTTT.

The chain links TRBV5-1 to TRBJ2-5; perhaps TRBD2 as D (6 bases). V lost 0 bases to trimming and J lost 5 bases, with 17 bases between them. The CDR3 totals 16 residues. CDR1 and CDR2 (germline): SGHRS, YFSETQ. The CDR3 reads CASSLVGGSPWETQYF. CDR3 bases: TGCGCCAGCAGCTTGGTTGGGGGGAGTCCCTGGGAGACCCAGTACTTC.